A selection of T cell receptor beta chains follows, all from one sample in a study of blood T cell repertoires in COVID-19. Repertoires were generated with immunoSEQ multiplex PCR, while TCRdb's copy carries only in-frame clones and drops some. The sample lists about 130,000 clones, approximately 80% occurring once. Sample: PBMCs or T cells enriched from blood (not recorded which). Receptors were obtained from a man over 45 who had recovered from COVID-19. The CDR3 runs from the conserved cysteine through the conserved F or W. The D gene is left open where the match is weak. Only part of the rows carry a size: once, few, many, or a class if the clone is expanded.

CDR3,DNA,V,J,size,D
CASSQADRVMNTEAFF,TGTGCCAGCAGCCAAGCGGACAGAGTAATGAACACTGAAGCTTTCTTT,TRBV3-1/TRBV3-2,TRBJ1-1,few,NA
CASSPGAGTGNTIYF,TGTGCCAGCAGCCCCGGCGCAGGGACTGGAAACACCATATATTTT,TRBV7-3,TRBJ1-3,NA,NA
CASTVQGAEAFF,TGTGCCAGTACCGTCCAGGGGGCTGAAGCTTTCTTT,TRBV19,TRBJ1-1,NA,TRBD1
CASSLKTGWSQPQHF,TGTGCCAGCAGCTTAAAGACAGGGTGGAGTCAGCCCCAGCATTTT,TRBV7-2,TRBJ1-5,NA,TRBD1
CASSLARTSTDTQYF,TGTGCCAGCAGCTTAGCCAGGACAAGCACAGATACGCAGTATTTT,TRBV7-2,TRBJ2-3,NA,NA
CASSLGLARPTNTGELFF,TGTGCCAGCAGCTTAGGGCTAGCCCGACCTACGAACACCGGGGAGCTGTTTTTT,TRBV7-8,TRBJ2-2,NA,NA
CASSTQGTNYGYTF,TGTGCCAGCAGCACACAGGGGACTAACTATGGCTACACCTTC,TRBV2,TRBJ1-2,NA,TRBD1
CASSNRTARGEKLFF,TGTGCCAGCAGTAACCGGACAGCCCGAGGAGAAAAACTGTTTTTT,TRBV6-5,TRBJ1-4,NA,NA
CASSPNGQGSGNEQFF,TGTGCCAGCTCACCAAACGGACAGGGGTCGGGAAATGAGCAGTTCTTC,TRBV18,TRBJ2-1,NA,TRBD1
CASSPRDRAISYNSPLHF,TGTGCCAGCAGCCCCCGGGACAGGGCGATCTCCTATAATTCACCCCTCCACTTT,TRBV13,TRBJ1-6,NA,TRBD1
CASSLDMNYGYTF,TGTGCCAGCAGCTTGGACATGAACTATGGCTACACCTTC,TRBV5-4,TRBJ1-2,NA,NA
CAKDRGPYNEQFF,TGTGCCAAGGACAGGGGTCCCTACAATGAGCAGTTCTTC,TRBV2,TRBJ2-1,few,TRBD1
CASSVAGLGTGELFF,TGTGCCAGCAGCGTAGCCGGGTTGGGCACCGGGGAGCTGTTTTTT,TRBV9,TRBJ2-2,NA,NA
CASSQDRDSSTSGANVLTF,TGCGCCAGCAGCCAAGATAGGGACAGTTCCACCTCTGGGGCCAACGTCCTGACTTTC,TRBV4-1,TRBJ2-6,NA,TRBD1
CASSRLPGEGYTF,TGTGCCAGCAGCCGACTACCTGGGGAGGGCTACACCTTC,TRBV7-8,TRBJ1-2,few,NA
CASANSNSPLHF,TGTGCCAGCGCCAACAGTAATTCACCCCTCCACTTT,TRBV2,TRBJ1-6,NA,NA
CASSLVTDNYGYTF,TGCGCCAGCAGCTTGGTGACAGATAACTATGGCTACACCTTC,TRBV5-1,TRBJ1-2,NA,NA
CASSGQGTIHTF,TGTGCCAGCAGCGGACAGGGGACGATCCACACCTTC,TRBV28,TRBJ1-2,NA,TRBD1
CASSSQGYQPQHF,TGTGCCAGTAGTTCCCAGGGGTATCAGCCCCAGCATTTT,TRBV19,TRBJ1-5,NA,NA
CASSFQGSGGNQPQHF,TGTGCCAGCTCTTTCCAGGGATCGGGGGGCAATCAGCCCCAGCATTTT,TRBV18,TRBJ1-5,once,NA
CASSDGSSTDTQYF,TGTGCCAGCAGTGACGGCAGTAGCACAGATACGCAGTATTTT,TRBV6-4,TRBJ2-3,NA,NA
CATVPPGANTEAFF,TGTGCCACGGTGCCCCCAGGGGCGAACACTGAAGCTTTCTTT,TRBV19,TRBJ1-1,NA,NA
CASSPLGSLNTEAFF,TGTGCCAGCTCACCATTAGGGAGCTTGAACACTGAAGCTTTCTTT,TRBV18,TRBJ1-1,once,NA
CASSPRGWGNTEAFF,TGTGCCAGCAGCCCCAGGGGGTGGGGGAACACTGAAGCTTTCTTT,TRBV11-2,TRBJ1-1,few,TRBD1
CASSLVQHGNTIYF,TGTGCCAGCAGCTTAGTACAGCATGGAAACACCATATATTTT,TRBV7-8,TRBJ1-3,NA,NA
CASSGRQYYEQYF,TGTGCCAGCAGTGGACGACAGTACTACGAGCAGTACTTC,TRBV27,TRBJ2-7,NA,NA
CASSEEGSSTDTQYF,TGTGCCAGCAGTGAGGAGGGTTCTAGCACAGATACGCAGTATTTT,TRBV2,TRBJ2-3,NA,NA
CAWSALTTGQPQHF,TGTGCCTGGAGTGCTCTTACCACGGGGCAGCCCCAGCATTTT,TRBV30,TRBJ1-5,once,NA
CASSPTTGDYEQYF,TGTGCCAGCTCACCAACAACAGGGGACTACGAGCAGTACTTC,TRBV18,TRBJ2-7,NA,TRBD1
CASSDGGLPMEQYF,TGCGCCAGCAGTGACGGCGGACTGCCCATGGAGCAGTACTTC,TRBV10-1,TRBJ2-7,once,NA
CASSPEVAGTQYF,TGTGCCAGTAGTCCGGAGGTAGCGGGGACCCAGTACTTC,TRBV19,TRBJ2-5,NA,TRBD2
CASSLAQGSGTEAFF,TGTGCCAGCAGCTTAGCACAGGGGAGCGGGACTGAAGCTTTCTTT,TRBV7-9,TRBJ1-1,NA,TRBD1
CASSRSGGETQYF,TGTGCCAGCAGTAGAAGCGGGGGGGAGACCCAGTACTTC,TRBV27,TRBJ2-5,NA,TRBD2
CASTPGVAGGRWDTGELFF,TGTGCCAGCACCCCTGGGGTAGCGGGGGGGCGGTGGGACACCGGGGAGCTGTTTTTT,TRBV9,TRBJ2-2,NA,TRBD2
CASSHPNRDTGIYEQYF,TGTGCCAGCAGCCATCCCAACCGGGACACGGGGATCTACGAGCAGTACTTC,TRBV7-9,TRBJ2-7,NA,NA
CATRRAGELFF,TGTGCCACCAGGCGTGCCGGGGAGCTGTTTTTT,TRBV24-1,TRBJ2-2,NA,NA
CASSWRQGETQYF,TGTGCCAGCAGCTGGCGACAGGGAGAGACCCAGTACTTC,TRBV7-9,TRBJ2-5,NA,TRBD1
CASSPPSLYEQYF,TGTGCCAGCTCACCACCGAGCCTCTACGAGCAGTACTTC,TRBV18,TRBJ2-7,NA,NA
CASSPRTGINTGELFF,TGTGCCAGCTCACCAAGGACAGGGATAAACACCGGGGAGCTGTTTTTT,TRBV18,TRBJ2-2,NA,TRBD1
CASSLMGGQAYYGYTF,TGTGCCAGCAGTTTAATGGGGGGACAGGCCTACTATGGCTACACCTTC,TRBV28,TRBJ1-2,NA,TRBD1
CASSAGQGALSGYTF,TGCGCCAGCAGCGCCGGACAGGGGGCTTTGTCTGGCTACACCTTC,TRBV5-1,TRBJ1-2,NA,TRBD1